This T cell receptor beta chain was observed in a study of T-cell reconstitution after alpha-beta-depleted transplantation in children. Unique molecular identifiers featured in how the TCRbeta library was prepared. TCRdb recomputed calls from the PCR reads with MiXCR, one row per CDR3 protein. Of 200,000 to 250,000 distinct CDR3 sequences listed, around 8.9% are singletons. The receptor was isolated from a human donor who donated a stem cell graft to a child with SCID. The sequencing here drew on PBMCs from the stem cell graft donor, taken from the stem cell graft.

The CDR3 DNA reads TGTGCCAGCTCACCAAGACTCTCCCGGGATGAGCAGTTCTTC. It specifies CASSPRLSRDEQFF. This chain links TRBV18 with TRBJ2-1, with D unresolved. The germline gives CDR1 KGHSH, CDR2 LQKENI. The CDR3 is made up of 14 amino acids. V was shortened by 2 bases and J by 8 bases, with 13 bases between the two germline ends.